This TCR beta chain came from a study of blood T cell repertoires in COVID-19. On the study more broadly: COVID-19 samples collected from the United States, Italy and Spain covered acute and convalescent phases.

Across 24 US areas, participants ranged in age from 18 to 89 years. Study processing details: Scientists estimated how many nucleated cells there were by amplifying reference gene primers. Clones were sequenced by immunoSEQ multiplex PCR, and TCRdb holds only the in-frame ones, with some missing. V and J calls and clone size follow that table, whereas D and trimming were derived from the DNA. The table has 300,000 to 400,000 clones, roughly 85% seen once. This clone was found a few times. The length of the CDR3 is 16 residues. Unmatched junction bases numbered 7, after V lost 3 bases and J lost 1 base. Germline V lookup: CDR1 WNHNN, CDR2 SYGVQD (reference sequence).

J is TRBJ2-3 and V is TRBV10-1; TRBD1 agrees at 7 bases. The sequenced sample was PBMCs or T cells enriched from blood (not recorded which). The clonotype originates from a woman younger than 45 who had been exposed to COVID-19. Here the CDR3 DNA reads TGCGCCAGCAGTGATTTAAGGGGGCTCCGCACAGATACGCAGTATTTT. Translated: CASSDLRGLRTDTQYF.